The rows below give T cell receptor beta chains drawn from one sample of a study of cytomegalovirus exposure and HLA in healthy donors. The method was immunoSEQ multiplex PCR; TCRdb's version includes in-frame clones alone and lacks a portion of them. The table lists fewer than 40,000 clones, 86% of them singletons. The sequencing input was PBMCs. The receptors shown here come from a woman aged 35 to 49 in good health and CMV-seropositive. Both conserved end residues are part of each CDR3. D genes are given only for firm matches. Some rows have no size entry. The others give once, few or many, or a class for an expanded clone.

cdr3_nt: TGTGCCAGCAGTGACGCGACAGGGGTCTACGAGCAGTACTTC
cdr3_aa: CASSDATGVYEQYF
j_call: TRBJ2-7
v_call: TRBV6-1
clone_size: NA
d_call: TRBD1

cdr3_nt: TGTGCCAGCAGTTACTCTAGGGACAGTAATCAGCCCCAGCATTTT
cdr3_aa: CASSYSRDSNQPQHF
j_call: TRBJ1-5
v_call: TRBV6-6
clone_size: NA
d_call: TRBD1

cdr3_nt: TGTGCCAGTAGTATAGAACCGTCGGGGACCGGGGAGCTGTTTTTT
cdr3_aa: CASSIEPSGTGELFF
j_call: TRBJ2-2
v_call: TRBV19
clone_size: NA
d_call: NA

cdr3_nt: TGTGCCAGCAGCTCCTTGAGGCCGGAGGAGACCCAGTACTTC
cdr3_aa: CASSSLRPEETQYF
j_call: TRBJ2-5
v_call: TRBV7-2
clone_size: NA
d_call: NA

cdr3_nt: TGTGCCAGCAGCTTGGGGGCCAGGGATGGCTACACCTTC
cdr3_aa: CASSLGARDGYTF
j_call: TRBJ1-2
v_call: TRBV7-3
clone_size: NA
d_call: NA

cdr3_nt: TGTGCCACACACCCGGAGCACTTACCCTACGAGCAGTACTTC
cdr3_aa: CATHPEHLPYEQYF
j_call: TRBJ2-7
v_call: TRBV27
clone_size: medium-sized
d_call: NA

cdr3_nt: TGTGCCAGCAGCTTACGACTAGCGGGGGTCGATAGCACAGATACGCAGTATTTT
cdr3_aa: CASSLRLAGVDSTDTQYF
j_call: TRBJ2-3
v_call: TRBV9
clone_size: NA
d_call: TRBD2

cdr3_nt: TGTGCTAGTGGTTTGGGGACATACTATGGCTACACCTTC
cdr3_aa: CASGLGTYYGYTF
j_call: TRBJ1-2
v_call: TRBV12-5
clone_size: NA
d_call: NA

cdr3_nt: TGTGCCAGCCCTTCCTCGGAGGCCCCCTATAATTCACCCCTCCACTTT
cdr3_aa: CASPSSEAPYNSPLHF
j_call: TRBJ1-6
v_call: TRBV9
clone_size: NA
d_call: NA

cdr3_nt: TGCGCCAGCAGCCTTCGGCGGGACAATGAGCAGTTCTTC
cdr3_aa: CASSLRRDNEQFF
j_call: TRBJ2-1
v_call: TRBV4-1
clone_size: once
d_call: NA

cdr3_nt: TGTGCCAGCAGCTTAGTTCCTAGCGGCCCTTCCTACGAGCAGTACTTC
cdr3_aa: CASSLVPSGPSYEQYF
j_call: TRBJ2-7
v_call: TRBV7-2
clone_size: NA
d_call: TRBD2

cdr3_nt: TGCAGCGTTGTCCCGGGGGACACAGATACGCAGTATTTT
cdr3_aa: CSVVPGDTDTQYF
j_call: TRBJ2-3
v_call: TRBV29-1
clone_size: NA
d_call: NA

cdr3_nt: TGTGCCAGCAGCTTAGGTAGCTTTTCCTACGAGCAGTACTTC
cdr3_aa: CASSLGSFSYEQYF
j_call: TRBJ2-7
v_call: TRBV7-2
clone_size: NA
d_call: NA

cdr3_nt: TGCGCCAGCAGCCAACTGGACAGGGGGAACACTGAAGCTTTCTTT
cdr3_aa: CASSQLDRGNTEAFF
j_call: TRBJ1-1
v_call: TRBV4-1
clone_size: NA
d_call: TRBD1

cdr3_nt: TGTGCCAGCAGTCCCAGCGGACTCAAAGAGACCCAGTACTTC
cdr3_aa: CASSPSGLKETQYF
j_call: TRBJ2-5
v_call: TRBV27
clone_size: NA
d_call: NA

cdr3_nt: TGTGCCAGCACCCCGGACAGGCCCCACACCGGGGAGCTGTTTTTT
cdr3_aa: CASTPDRPHTGELFF
j_call: TRBJ2-2
v_call: TRBV2
clone_size: NA
d_call: TRBD1

cdr3_nt: TGCGCCAGCAGCCATCAGGGACAGGGTCACTACGAGCAGCACTTC
cdr3_aa: CASSHQGQGHYEQHF
j_call: TRBJ2-7
v_call: TRBV4-1
clone_size: NA
d_call: TRBD1

cdr3_nt: TGTGCCAGCAGTTTACGCCAGGGCAGGGACACCATATATTTT
cdr3_aa: CASSLRQGRDTIYF
j_call: TRBJ1-3
v_call: TRBV27
clone_size: NA
d_call: NA

cdr3_nt: TGTGCCAGCAGCCCCCCTCGGACAGCCTACTCTGGAAACACCATATATTTT
cdr3_aa: CASSPPRTAYSGNTIYF
j_call: TRBJ1-3
v_call: TRBV7-2
clone_size: NA
d_call: NA

cdr3_nt: TGTGCCAGTAGTTCGGGGGGGCGAGGAGATACGCAGTATTTT
cdr3_aa: CASSSGGRGDTQYF
j_call: TRBJ2-3
v_call: TRBV19
clone_size: NA
d_call: TRBD2

cdr3_nt: TGCAGCGACAGGGTGGCTGGGGGAGCTTTCTTT
cdr3_aa: CSDRVAGGAFF
j_call: TRBJ1-1
v_call: TRBV29-1
clone_size: NA
d_call: NA

cdr3_nt: TGTGCCAGTAGTTGGGGACAGGGCCCCTACGAGCAGTACTTC
cdr3_aa: CASSWGQGPYEQYF
j_call: TRBJ2-7
v_call: TRBV19
clone_size: NA
d_call: TRBD1

cdr3_nt: TGTGCCAGCAGCTTGCCCCGGACAGGCCTAAGCTCCTACGAGCAGTACTTC
cdr3_aa: CASSLPRTGLSSYEQYF
j_call: TRBJ2-7
v_call: TRBV5-8
clone_size: NA
d_call: TRBD1

cdr3_nt: TGTGCCAGCAGTGAACAGGGGGAGAATTCACCCCTCCACTTT
cdr3_aa: CASSEQGENSPLHF
j_call: TRBJ1-6
v_call: TRBV25-1
clone_size: NA
d_call: TRBD1

cdr3_nt: TGTGCCAGCAGCTTGGAGGGACAGGGGGACAATCGCTACACCTTC
cdr3_aa: CASSLEGQGDNRYTF
j_call: TRBJ1-2
v_call: TRBV5-5
clone_size: NA
d_call: TRBD1

cdr3_nt: TGTGCCAGCAAACAGGGGGCTGGCGGGGAGCTGTTTTTT
cdr3_aa: CASKQGAGGELFF
j_call: TRBJ2-2
v_call: TRBV7-3
clone_size: NA
d_call: TRBD1

cdr3_nt: TGTGCCAGCAGTTTAGATCGGACAGGGAGCAATCAGCCCCAGCATTTT
cdr3_aa: CASSLDRTGSNQPQHF
j_call: TRBJ1-5
v_call: TRBV28
clone_size: NA
d_call: TRBD1

cdr3_nt: TGCGCCAGCAGCCCTACACCCGGGATTAGCAATCAGCCCCAGCATTTT
cdr3_aa: CASSPTPGISNQPQHF
j_call: TRBJ1-5
v_call: TRBV5-1
clone_size: NA
d_call: NA

cdr3_nt: TGTGCCAGCAGCTTAGTAGCCGCCGGGACTGAAGCTTTCTTT
cdr3_aa: CASSLVAAGTEAFF
j_call: TRBJ1-1
v_call: TRBV7-9
clone_size: NA
d_call: NA